The clone carrying this T cell receptor beta chain was counted a single time. V was pared by 1 base and J by 2 bases, with 12 bases between. The germline CDR1 and CDR2 sequences are DFQATT and SNEGSKA (reference sequence). The CDR3 sequence is 14 residues long. This entry belongs to a study of T cells after yellow fever vaccination. TCRdb recomputed calls from the 5' RACE reads with MiXCR, one row per CDR3 protein. The top ten clones hold 13% to 15% of a sample with about 550,000 distinct CDR3 sequences, around 21% of them seen once. The specimen comprised PBMCs, sampled 15 days after the yellow fever booster vaccination. V and J are TRBV20-1 and TRBJ2-7, with D uncertain. The TCR sequence derives from a man in his thirties or forties who received the YFV17D yellow fever vaccine. DNA for the CDR3: TGCAGTGCTAGAGGCCCAGGTGGGGCCTACGAGCAGTACTTC. This gives the protein CSARGPGGAYEQYF.